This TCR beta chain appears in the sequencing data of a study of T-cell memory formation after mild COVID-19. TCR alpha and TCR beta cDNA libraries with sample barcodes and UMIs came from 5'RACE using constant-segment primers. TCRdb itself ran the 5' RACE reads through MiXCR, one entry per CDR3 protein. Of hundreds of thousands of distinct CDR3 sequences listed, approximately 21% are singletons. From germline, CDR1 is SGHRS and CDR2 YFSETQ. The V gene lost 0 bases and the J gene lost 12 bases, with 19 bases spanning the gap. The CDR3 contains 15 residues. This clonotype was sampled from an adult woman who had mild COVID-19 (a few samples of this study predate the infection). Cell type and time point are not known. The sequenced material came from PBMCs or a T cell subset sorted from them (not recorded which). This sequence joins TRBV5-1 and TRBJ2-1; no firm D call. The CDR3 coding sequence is TGCGCCAGCAGCTTGGAGGGCCCCAGTTCTACCGGGCAGTTCTTC. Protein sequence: CASSLEGPSSTGQFF.